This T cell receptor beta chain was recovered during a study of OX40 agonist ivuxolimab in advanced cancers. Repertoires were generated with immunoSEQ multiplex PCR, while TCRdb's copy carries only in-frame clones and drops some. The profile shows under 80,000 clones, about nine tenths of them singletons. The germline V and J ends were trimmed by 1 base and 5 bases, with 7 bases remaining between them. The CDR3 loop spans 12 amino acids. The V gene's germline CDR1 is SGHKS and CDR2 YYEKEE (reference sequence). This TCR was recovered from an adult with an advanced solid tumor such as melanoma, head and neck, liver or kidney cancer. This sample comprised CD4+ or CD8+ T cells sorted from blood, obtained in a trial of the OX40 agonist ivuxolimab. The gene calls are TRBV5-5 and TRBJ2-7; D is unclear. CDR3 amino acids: CASSLNFHEQYF. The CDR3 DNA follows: TGTGCCAGCAGCTTGAACTTCCACGAGCAGTACTTC.